This T cell receptor beta chain is from a study of post-analysis software for immune sequencing data. General study points: TRBV5-6, TRBV5-1 and TRBV20-1 belonged to a set of a handful of TRBV segments that were more frequent in patients than controls.

Unique molecular identifiers had been added to the TCR beta cDNA libraries. TCRdb re-analysed the PCR reads in MiXCR, keeping a single row per CDR3 protein. The sample holds about 170,000 distinct CDR3 sequences; about 29% are singletons and the top ten take 1.5%. Note on this clonotype: Its target is not known.

The CDR3 covers 13 residues. V was trimmed by 6 bases and J by 6 bases, leaving 12 bases between them. CDR1 and CDR2 from the germline V gene are SGHTA and FQGNSA. The source is a girl aged 5-17 years with multiple sclerosis. The rearrangement links TRBV7-2 to TRBJ2-1; D remains ambiguous. Sequencing was done on a sample of blood. The CDR3 DNA sequence: TGTGCCAGCAGAGCCGGTACTGGCAATGAGCAGTTCTTC. Residues: CASRAGTGNEQFF.